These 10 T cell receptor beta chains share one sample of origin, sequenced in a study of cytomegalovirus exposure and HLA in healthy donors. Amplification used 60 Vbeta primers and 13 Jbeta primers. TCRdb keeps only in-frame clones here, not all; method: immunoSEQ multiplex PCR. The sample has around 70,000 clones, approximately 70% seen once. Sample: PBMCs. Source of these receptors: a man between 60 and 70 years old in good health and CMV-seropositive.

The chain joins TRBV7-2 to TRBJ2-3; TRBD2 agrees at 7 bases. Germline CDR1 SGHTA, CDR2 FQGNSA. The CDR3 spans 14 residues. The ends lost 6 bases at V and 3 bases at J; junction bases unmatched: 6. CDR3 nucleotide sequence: TGTGCCAGCAGTTCGGGACTATCAACAGATACGCAGTATTTT. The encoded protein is CASSSGLSTDTQYF.

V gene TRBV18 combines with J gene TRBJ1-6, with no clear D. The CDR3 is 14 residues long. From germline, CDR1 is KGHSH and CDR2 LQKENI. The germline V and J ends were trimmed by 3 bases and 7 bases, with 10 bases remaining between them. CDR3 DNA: TGTGCCAGCTCACCGTCCGGGTCCAATTCACCCCTCCACTTT. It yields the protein CASSPSGSNSPLHF.

The CDR3 DNA follows: TGCGCCAGCGGGCTGACAGGGGTAGGAGGGTATGGCTACACCTTC. Translated, it gives CASGLTGVGGYGYTF. The V call is TRBV5-1, the J call TRBJ1-2, with 8 bases matching TRBD1. This CDR3 comprises 15 residues. Trimming removed 7 bases from V and 5 bases from J; junction bases left unmatched: 13. In germline, CDR1 is SGHRS, CDR2 YFSETQ.

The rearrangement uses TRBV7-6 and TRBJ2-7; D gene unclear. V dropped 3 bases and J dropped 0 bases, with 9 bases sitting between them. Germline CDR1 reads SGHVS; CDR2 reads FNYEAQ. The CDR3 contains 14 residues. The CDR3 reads CASSFKQSSYEQYF. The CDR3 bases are TGTGCCAGCAGCTTCAAACAAAGCTCCTACGAGCAGTACTTC.

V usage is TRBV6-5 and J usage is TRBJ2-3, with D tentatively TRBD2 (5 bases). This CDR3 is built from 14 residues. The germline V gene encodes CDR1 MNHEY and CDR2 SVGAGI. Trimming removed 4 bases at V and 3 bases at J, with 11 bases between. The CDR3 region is CASSFKPGTDTQYF. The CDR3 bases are TGTGCCAGCAGTTTTAAGCCGGGAACAGATACGCAGTATTTT.

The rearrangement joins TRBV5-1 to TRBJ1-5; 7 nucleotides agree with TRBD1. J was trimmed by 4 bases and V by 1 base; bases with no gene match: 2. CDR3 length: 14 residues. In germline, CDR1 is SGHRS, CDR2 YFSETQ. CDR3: CASSLRDRNQPQHF. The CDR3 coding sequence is TGCGCCAGCAGCTTGAGGGACAGAAATCAGCCCCAGCATTTT.

The CDR3 loop reads CASSPTEGFRYEQYF. The CDR3 DNA reads TGTGCCAGCAGCCCTACGGAGGGCTTTCGCTACGAGCAGTACTTC. The gene calls are TRBV25-1 and TRBJ2-7; a possible D gene is TRBD2 (6 bases). Trimming cost V 6 bases and J 3 bases, with 18 bases left between them. The CDR3 is 15 residues long. CDR1 MGHDK and CDR2 SYGVNS come from the germline V gene.

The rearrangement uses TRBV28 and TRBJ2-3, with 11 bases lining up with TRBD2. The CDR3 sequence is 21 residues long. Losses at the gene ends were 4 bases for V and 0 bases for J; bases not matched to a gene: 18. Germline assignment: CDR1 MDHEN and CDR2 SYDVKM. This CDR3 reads CASSSPSRAASGRTSTDTQYF. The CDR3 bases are TGTGCCAGCAGTTCACCCAGCAGGGCTGCTAGCGGGAGGACTAGCACAGATACGCAGTATTTT.

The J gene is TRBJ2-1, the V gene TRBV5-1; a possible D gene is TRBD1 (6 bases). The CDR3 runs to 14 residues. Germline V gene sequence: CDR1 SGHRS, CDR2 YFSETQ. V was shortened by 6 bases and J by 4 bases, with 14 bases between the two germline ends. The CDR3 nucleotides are TGCGCCAGCATGGGTGGACAGCCTTACAATGAGCAGTTCTTC. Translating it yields CASMGGQPYNEQFF.

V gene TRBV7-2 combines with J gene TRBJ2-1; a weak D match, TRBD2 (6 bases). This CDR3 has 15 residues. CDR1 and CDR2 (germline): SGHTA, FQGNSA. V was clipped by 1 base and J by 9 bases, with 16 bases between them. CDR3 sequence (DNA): TGTGCCAGCAGCTTAGGAGGGCGGCCGCGGGGTGAGCAGTTCTTC. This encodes CASSLGGRPRGEQFF.